This entry features one T cell receptor (beta chain) sequence. No antigen is known for it. Blood samples were obtained at baseline, cycle 4 day 1, and cycle 7 day 1. The entry originates in a study of OX40 agonist ivuxolimab in advanced cancers. On the study more broadly: Three patients had partial responses: one hepatocellular carcinoma, two cutaneous melanoma. General study points: Part of the nonresponder group also had normalized T-cell clonal expansion that was low. Both CD4+ and CD8+ T cell populations in blood had undergone clonal expansion by week 6 at 0.1 to 3.0 mg/kg.

V dropped 2 bases and J dropped 1 base, with 10 bases sitting between them. This CDR3 has 15 residues. The germline gives CDR1 SGHAT, CDR2 FQNNGV. The table came from immunoSEQ multiplex PCR; TCRdb's copy has only in-frame clones and leaves some out. The profile shows tens of thousands of clones, over 85% of them singletons. Sequenced here: CD4+ or CD8+ T cells sorted from blood, sampled in a trial of the OX40 agonist ivuxolimab. The clonotype originates from an adult with an advanced solid tumor such as melanoma, head and neck, liver or kidney cancer. The rearrangement joins TRBV11-2 to TRBJ2-3, with D unresolved. The CDR3 DNA reads TGTGCCAGCAGCTTAAGACCCCTAGGCACAGATACGCAGTATTTT. Its translation is CASSLRPLGTDTQYF.